Each of the 6 T cell receptor beta chains below was sequenced from the same sample in a study of cytomegalovirus exposure and HLA in healthy donors (dated by TCRdb to 2016 to 2017). Receptor libraries were prepared by the immunoSEQ multiplex PCR assay. In TCRdb, the immuneACCESS table is reduced to in-frame sequences with V and J assigned. These tables do not hold every clone; where another copy was compared, an unresolved V gene accounts for under half, and the others remain unexplained. The sample table holds under 200,000 clones, of which about nine tenths were seen once. The ten top clones hold 10% to 13% of the sample. The sample consisted of PBMCs. Every receptor here comes from a woman younger than 30 in good health and CMV-seropositive.

V usage is TRBV2 and J usage is TRBJ2-2, with 9 bases lining up with TRBD2. Looked up from germline, CDR1 is SNHLY and CDR2 is FYNNEI. The CDR3 totals 15 residues. Unmatched junction bases numbered 4, after V lost 7 bases and J lost 1 base. DNA for the CDR3: TGTGCCAGCAATGTAGCGGGAGAGAACACCGGGGAGCTGTTTTTT. It translates to CASNVAGENTGELFF.

This chain connects TRBV27 to TRBJ2-3; 7 bases are a match to TRBD2. This CDR3 has 15 residues. V lost 7 bases to trimming and J lost 0 bases; unmatched junction nucleotides: 7. Germline V gene data show CDR1 as MNHEY and CDR2 as SMNVEV (reference sequence). DNA of the CDR3: TGTGCCAGCACCCCCGGGCGGGGGAGCACAGATACGCAGTATTTT. The encoded protein is CASTPGRGSTDTQYF.

The V gene is TRBV27, the J gene TRBJ2-3; no firm D call. The CDR3 length is 12 residues. V lost 5 bases and J 0 bases, leaving 3 bases between the germline ends. Germline CDR1 is MNHEY and CDR2 is SMNVEV (reference sequence). The CDR3 reads CASSLSTDTQYF. For the CDR3, the DNA is TGTGCCAGCAGTCTGAGCACAGATACGCAGTATTTT.

This clone was seen more than once but under ten times. The chain employs TRBV19 and TRBJ1-5; D is possibly TRBD1 (6 bases). Trimming removed 8 bases at V and 1 base at J, with 18 bases between. Germline CDR1 reads LNHDA; CDR2 reads SQIVND (reference sequence). This CDR3 spans 16 amino acids. The CDR3 sequence: CASWGQGRGSNQPQHF. In DNA, the CDR3 is TGTGCCAGTTGGGGGCAGGGGAGAGGCAGCAATCAGCCCCAGCATTTT.

The J gene is TRBJ2-2, the V gene TRBV2, with 9 nucleotides matching TRBD1. The CDR3 loop spans 17 amino acids. Trimming at V came to 7 bases and at J to 5 bases, leaving 14 bases not matched to a gene. Germline V CDR1 and CDR2: SNHLY, FYNNEI. This CDR3 reads CASTSRPGQGPTGELFF. The CDR3 region has the DNA TGTGCCAGCACCTCACGCCCGGGACAGGGCCCAACCGGGGAGCTGTTTTTT.

V gene TRBV29-1 combines with J gene TRBJ1-3; D is perhaps TRBD1 (6 bases). CDR3 length: 15 amino acids. From germline, CDR1 is SQVTM and CDR2 ANQGSEA. Trimming removed 2 bases at V and 0 bases at J, with 11 bases between. The CDR3 DNA reads as TGCAGCGTTGAACGCAGGGGCCCCTCTGGAAACACCATATATTTT. Translating gives CSVERRGPSGNTIYF.